The present T cell receptor beta chain was sequenced within a study of regulatory T cells in long-lasting Graves disease. Notes on this clonotype: Its antigen is unknown. Sequence at one end of the junction differs from germline and may be a read error.

Germline CDR1 SNHLY, CDR2 FYNNEI. The CDR3 totals 15 residues. Described time point: persistent/refractory GD, antithyroid drugs over 5 years with positive TRAb. Scientists built the TCR library using RNA that was extracted from PBMCs. Study-level findings and limits: Favored gene segments in persistent disease were TRBV28, TRBJ1-2 and TRBJ2-5.

Assembly of TCR beta libraries relied on iRepertoire HTBI primers together with Arm-PCR of CDR3 regions. TCRdb re-derived calls from the multiplex PCR reads in MiXCR, one entry per CDR3 protein. This table has fewer than 600,000 distinct CDR3 sequences, approximately 23% appearing once. The sequenced sample was peripheral blood mononuclear cells (PBMCs), obtained when the disease was refractory, from a patient treated with antithyroid drugs. The V and J genes are TRBV2 and TRBJ2-7; 8 bases are shared with TRBD2. The receptor's source is a female donor with Graves disease. CDR3 in amino acids: CASSPNGGGTYAQYF. CDR3 DNA sequence: TGTGCCAGCAGCCCGAATGGCGGGGGGACCTACGCGCAGTACTTC.